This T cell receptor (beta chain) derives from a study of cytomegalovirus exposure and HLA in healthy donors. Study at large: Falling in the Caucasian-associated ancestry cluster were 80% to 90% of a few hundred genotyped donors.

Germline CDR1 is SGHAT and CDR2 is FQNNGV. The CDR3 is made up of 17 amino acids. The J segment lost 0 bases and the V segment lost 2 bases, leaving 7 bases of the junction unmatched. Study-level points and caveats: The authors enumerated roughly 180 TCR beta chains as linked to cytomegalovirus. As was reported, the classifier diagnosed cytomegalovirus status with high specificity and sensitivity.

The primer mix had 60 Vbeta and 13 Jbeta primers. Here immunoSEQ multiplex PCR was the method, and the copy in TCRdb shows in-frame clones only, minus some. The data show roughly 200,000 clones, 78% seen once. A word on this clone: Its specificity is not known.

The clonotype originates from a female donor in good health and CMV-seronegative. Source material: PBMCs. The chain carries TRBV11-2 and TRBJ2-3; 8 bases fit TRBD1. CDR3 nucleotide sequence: TGTGCCAGCAGCTTATGGGGACAGGCACTCAGCACAGATACGCAGTATTTT. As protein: CASSLWGQALSTDTQYF.